The 13 T cell receptor beta chains below were found in one sample sequenced in a study of T cell responses to AZD1222 COVID-19 vaccine. The assay was immunoSEQ multiplex PCR, and TCRdb's table has in-frame clones only and misses some. This sample has 150,000 to 250,000 clones, with approximately 90% found just once. This sample comprised peripheral blood, obtained 28 days after the second AZD1222 dose. All receptors derive from an adult who received the AZD1222 COVID-19 vaccine.

The genes are TRBV19 and TRBJ2-7; D could derive from TRBD1 or TRBD2 (5 bases each). The CDR3 loop spans 14 amino acids. The germline V gene has CDR1 LNHDA and CDR2 SQIVND (reference sequence). Deletions cut 1 base from V and 0 bases from J, with 7 bases between. CDR3 sequence reads: CASSIVGDSYEQYF. CDR3 in DNA: TGTGCCAGTAGTATAGTGGGGGACTCCTACGAGCAGTACTTC. Full variable domain (remainder filled in from reference TRBV19 and TRBJ2-7): DGGITQSPKYLFRKEGQNVTLSCEQNLNHDAMYWYRQDPGQGLRLIYYSQIVNDFQKGDIAEGYSVSREKKESFPLTVTSAQKNPTAFYLCASSIVGDSYEQYFGPGTRLTVT.

The chain links TRBV20-1 to TRBJ2-1; weak D call: TRBD2 (6 bases). Germline loops: CDR1 DFQATT, CDR2 SNEGSKA (reference sequence). This CDR3 has 10 amino acids. The V end lost 6 bases, the J end lost 12 bases, and 12 bases lay between the germline ends. The CDR3 DNA reads as TGCAGTGCCCTTAGCGGAGGGCAGTTCTTC. Translating gives CSALSGGQFF.

The gene calls are TRBV6-2 or TRBV6-3 and TRBJ2-1; tentative D call: TRBD2 (5 bases). V was cut by 4 bases and J by 2 bases, with 12 bases left in between. The CDR3 covers 15 residues. Germline assignment: CDR1 MNHEY and CDR2 SVGEGT. This CDR3 is CASSFGAVTYNEQFF. In nucleotides, the CDR3 is TGTGCCAGCAGTTTCGGAGCGGTGACCTACAATGAGCAGTTCTTC.

The chain joins TRBV7-9 to TRBJ1-3; no clear D gene. Trimming took off 4 bases at V and 0 bases at J, with 19 bases between the two ends. Germline assignment: CDR1 SEHNR and CDR2 FQNEAQ (reference sequence). The CDR3 length is 18 residues. In DNA, the CDR3 is TGTGCCAGCAGCTCCGTAAGGCCTGAGCCAATCTCTGGAAACACCATATATTTT. It codes for CASSSVRPEPISGNTIYF.

This clone was seen just once. The chain is built from TRBV4-2 and TRBJ2-1, with 8 positions matching TRBD2. Germline V CDR1 and CDR2: LGHNA, YNFKEQ. This CDR3 contains 14 residues. The trim removed 4 bases at V and 3 bases at J, leaving 2 bases unmatched. CDR3 loop: CASSRSGNYNEQFF. In DNA, the CDR3 is TGTGCCAGCAGCCGTAGCGGGAACTACAATGAGCAGTTCTTC.

The chain couples TRBV11-2 to TRBJ1-5; no definite D call. In germline, CDR1 is SGHAT, CDR2 FQNNGV. The V gene lost 2 bases and the J gene lost 0 bases, with 2 bases spanning the gap. The CDR3 covers 13 residues. DNA for the CDR3: TGTGCCAGCAGCTTACATAGCAATCAGCCCCAGCATTTT. Protein sequence: CASSLHSNQPQHF.

V usage is TRBV9 and J usage is TRBJ2-1; 12 bases agree with TRBD2. V shed 4 bases and J 7 bases; nucleotides not matched to a gene: 6. The CDR3 has 15 amino acids. Germline CDR1 reads SGDLS; CDR2 reads YYNGEE. This chain's CDR3 is CASSSPGTSGNEQFF. In DNA, the CDR3 is TGTGCCAGCAGCTCTCCCGGGACTAGCGGGAATGAGCAGTTCTTC.

The J gene is TRBJ2-7, the V gene TRBV6-5; unclear D gene. The germline CDR1 and CDR2 sequences are MNHEY and SVGAGI. Trimming removed 7 bases from V and 1 base from J, with 14 bases in between. This CDR3 contains 14 residues. CDR3 region: CASKTATASYEQYF. CDR3 DNA: TGTGCCAGCAAAACGGCCACAGCGTCCTACGAGCAGTACTTC.

The genes are TRBV28 and TRBJ1-6; a possible D gene is TRBD1 (6 bases). The germline V gene has CDR1 MDHEN and CDR2 SYDVKM. Trimming shortened V by 5 bases and J by 14 bases, and 13 bases separated the two germline ends. CDR3 length equals 12 residues. CDR3 sequence: CASSPQGLTLHF. CDR3 coding DNA: TGTGCCAGCAGTCCCCAGGGGCTAACCCTCCACTTT.

This rearrangement joins TRBV5-6 to TRBJ1-1, with 8 bases fitting TRBD1. Trimming cost V 3 bases and J 5 bases; bases outside gene matches: 21. Germline V gives CDR1 SGHDT, CDR2 YYEEEE. This CDR3 region has 19 residues. The CDR3 DNA reads as TGTGCCAGCAGCTCATATTTGGGGAGGACAGGGTTGAGGAAGACTGAAGCTTTCTTT. Translating it yields CASSSYLGRTGLRKTEAFF.

The J gene is TRBJ1-6, the V gene TRBV28; 8 bases map to TRBD1. Germline loops: CDR1 MDHEN, CDR2 SYDVKM. CDR3 length equals 16 residues. The trim removed 4 bases at V and 2 bases at J, leaving 4 bases unmatched. CDR3 sequence reads: CASSSRTGTYNSPLHF. The CDR3 DNA is TGTGCCAGCAGTTCACGGACAGGGACCTATAATTCACCCCTCCACTTT.

This chain joins TRBV6-5 and TRBJ1-5, with no clear D. CDR1 and CDR2 from the germline V gene are MNHEY and SVGAGI. The V and J ends lost 2 bases and 6 bases respectively, with 11 bases between them. The CDR3 has 14 amino acids. Here the CDR3 reads CASSYVEGFQPQHF. The DNA for the CDR3 is TGTGCCAGCAGTTACGTAGAAGGATTTCAGCCCCAGCATTTT.

This chain links TRBV2 with TRBJ2-2; D call uncertain. Trimming cost V 10 bases and J 6 bases, with 15 bases left between them. The CDR3 consists of 13 residues. Germline lookup yields CDR1 SNHLY and CDR2 FYNNEI. The DNA of the CDR3 is TGTGCCATCCGTGTCGGCCCCCCCGGGGAGCTGTTTTTT. As protein: CAIRVGPPGELFF. Variable domain in full (rest from reference TRBV2 and TRBJ2-2): EPEVTQTPSHQVTQMGQEVILRCVPISNHLYFYWYRQILGQKVEFLVSFYNNEISEKSEIFDDQFSVERPDGSNFTLKIRSTKLEDSAMYFCAIRVGPPGELFFGEGSRLTVL.